This T cell receptor beta chain came from a study of vaccination effects on CD4 cells after COVID-19 (dated by TCRdb to between 2021 and 2023). With respect to the entire study: In the ViraFEST assay, PBMC were stimulated with viral peptide pools, and TCR sequencing was then used to find antigen-specific CD4+ T cell clonotypes based on their expansion. Altogether, roughly 10 COVID-19 convalescent patients and a handful of SARS-CoV-2-naive healthy vaccine recipients made up the full study. Cultures from other donors in the study were sequenced with the Oncomine TCR Beta short-read assay on an Illumina iSeq 100. In both COVID-19 convalescent patients and infection-naive vaccine recipients, the study compared SARS-CoV-2 spike-specific CD4+ TCR repertoires from before mRNA vaccination with those from after it. Each well held two million PBMC cultured in IMDM containing around 5.1% human AB serum, around 10 IU/ml IL-2 and gentamicin, along with around 9.1 ug/ml peptides. Across the study, the median time from the second dose to post-vaccine sampling was 72 days (range 14 to 241). The paper as a whole reports these results and caveats: Clones induced by infection and clones induced by vaccination both contracted markedly at late timepoints after vaccination, which fits with T cell responses waning over time. The study was limited by a small number of convalescent patients, and early post-infection timepoints were lacking. In healthy vaccine recipients, vaccine-induced clones were almost all SARS-CoV-2 mono-reactive, with only 1 of 255 being cross-reactive with common cold coronaviruses.

After around eleven days of culture, CD4+ T cells were isolated with the EasySep CD4+ T cell isolation kit. Participants received two doses of either the BNT162b2 or the mRNA-1273 mRNA SARS-CoV-2 vaccine. Healthy vaccine recipients had no prior SARS-CoV-2 infection, confirmed by negative nucleocapsid antibodies before and after vaccination. On days 3 and 7, half of the culture medium was replaced with fresh IL-2-containing medium. Unless noted otherwise, every peptide stimulation condition was grown in triplicate wells. PBMC were separated from whole blood using Ficoll-Paque Plus gradient centrifugation and were then either cryopreserved at -140C or used fresh. Genomic DNA was extracted from cultured CD4+ T cells with the QIAamp micro DNA kit. Counted from cysteine to phenylalanine, this CDR3 has 14 amino acids. Only the CDR3 portion is preserved as DNA: 42 bases, with reading frame beginning at the first base. The germline V gene encodes CDR1 SNHLY and CDR2 FYNNEI. V is clipped by 8 bases and J by 6 bases, and the sequence between their germline boundaries is 20 bases long.

About this clone: Its antigen specificity is not known. No qualities accompany the bases; no much larger clone lies one base away.

The library came from the immunoSEQ multiplex PCR assay. DNA from the cultured, isolated CD4+ T cells was subjected to TCR beta CDR3 sequencing. Regarding the original processing steps: Non-productive TCR sequences were removed, reads were trimmed to the CDR3 region, and CDR3s of at least 7 amino acids were retained. The MANAFEST web app was used to identify antigen-specific clonotypes by comparing expansion in peptide wells with expansion in reference cultures. For clones to be considered positive, expansion at FDR<0.05 versus reference and all other wells, an odds ratio above 5, and a frequency above 0.1% in two replicate wells were required. A clonotype was called cross-reactive if it was significantly expanded both in SARS-CoV-2 spike wells and in at least one common cold coronavirus spike condition. CDR3 similarity was assessed by Levenshtein distance with the stringdist R package, and unrooted trees were built with ape in R 3.6.1. Drawn from immuneACCESS, this table holds only the in-frame rearrangements with V and J called that TCRdb kept. Clones are partly lost; checked studies trace under half to an unresolved V gene and leave the rest unexplained. V and J calls and clone size follow that table, whereas D and trimming were derived from the DNA. Recorded for this sample are fewer than 60,000 clones; around four fifths of them occurred a single time. Of the sample, more than 4% is held by the ten largest clones.

This receptor was taken from a human donor who received a COVID-19 vaccine. Material: CD4+ T cells from PBMCs cultured without peptide, obtained after COVID-19 vaccination. The rearrangement combines TRBV2 with TRBJ2-7; no D segment can be confidently identified. The DNA reads TGTGCCAGCCGATTACGGCCGAACTGGGGCGAGCAGTACTTC. The resulting protein is CASRLRPNWGEQYF.